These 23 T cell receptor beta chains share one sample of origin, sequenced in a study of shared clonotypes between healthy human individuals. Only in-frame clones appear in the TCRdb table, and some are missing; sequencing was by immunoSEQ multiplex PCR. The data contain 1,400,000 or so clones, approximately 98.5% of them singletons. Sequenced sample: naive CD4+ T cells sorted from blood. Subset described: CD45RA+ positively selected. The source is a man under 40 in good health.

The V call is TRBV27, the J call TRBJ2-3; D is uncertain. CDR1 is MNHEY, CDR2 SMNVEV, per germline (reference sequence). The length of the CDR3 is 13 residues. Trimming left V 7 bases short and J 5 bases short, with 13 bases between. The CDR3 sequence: CASKDTPIDTQYF. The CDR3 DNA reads TGTGCCAGCAAAGATACCCCGATAGATACGCAGTATTTT.

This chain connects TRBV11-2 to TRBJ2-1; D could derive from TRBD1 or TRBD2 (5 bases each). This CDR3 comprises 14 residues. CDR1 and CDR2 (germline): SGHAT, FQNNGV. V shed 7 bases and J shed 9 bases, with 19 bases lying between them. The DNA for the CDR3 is TGTGCCAGCACTAAGACCGGGACCTTCGGTGAGCAGTTCTTC. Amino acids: CASTKTGTFGEQFF.

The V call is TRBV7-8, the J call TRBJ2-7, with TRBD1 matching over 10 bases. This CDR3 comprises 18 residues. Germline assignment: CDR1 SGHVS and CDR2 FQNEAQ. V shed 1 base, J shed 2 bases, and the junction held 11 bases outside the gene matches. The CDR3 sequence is CASSLVHLGTGDTYEQYF. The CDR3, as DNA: TGTGCCAGCAGCTTAGTTCACTTAGGGACAGGGGATACCTACGAGCAGTACTTC.

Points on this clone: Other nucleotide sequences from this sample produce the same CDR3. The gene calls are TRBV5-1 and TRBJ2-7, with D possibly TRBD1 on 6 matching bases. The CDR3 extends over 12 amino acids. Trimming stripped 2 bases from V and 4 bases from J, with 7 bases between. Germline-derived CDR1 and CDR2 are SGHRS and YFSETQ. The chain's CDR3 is CASSLQGYEQYF. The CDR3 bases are TGCGCCAGCAGCTTACAGGGTTACGAGCAGTACTTC.

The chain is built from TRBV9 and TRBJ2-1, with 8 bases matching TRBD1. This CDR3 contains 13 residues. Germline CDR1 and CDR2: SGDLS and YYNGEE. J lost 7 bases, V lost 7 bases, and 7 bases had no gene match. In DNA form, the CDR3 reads TGTGCCAGCGGTGGACAGGGTGTGAATGAGCAGTTCTTC. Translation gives CASGGQGVNEQFF.

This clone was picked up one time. The CDR3 loop reads CSVNGFDTGELFF. CDR3 nucleotide sequence: TGCAGCGTTAACGGTTTCGACACCGGGGAGCTGTTTTTT. The J gene is TRBJ2-2, the V gene TRBV29-1; D gene ambiguous. The CDR3 is 13 residues long. Trimming cost V 5 bases and J 3 bases, with 10 bases left between them. The germline CDR1 and CDR2 sequences are SQVTM and ANQGSEA.

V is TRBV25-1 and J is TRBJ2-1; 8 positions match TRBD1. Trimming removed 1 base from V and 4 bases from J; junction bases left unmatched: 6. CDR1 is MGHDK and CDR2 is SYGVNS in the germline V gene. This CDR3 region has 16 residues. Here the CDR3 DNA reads TGTGCCAGCAGTGAATTTGGCAGGGGGCGTTACAATGAGCAGTTCTTC. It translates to CASSEFGRGRYNEQFF.

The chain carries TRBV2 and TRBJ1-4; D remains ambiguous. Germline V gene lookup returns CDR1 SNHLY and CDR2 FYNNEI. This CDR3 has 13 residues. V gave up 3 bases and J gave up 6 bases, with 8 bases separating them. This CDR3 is CASSELQDEKLFF. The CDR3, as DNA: TGTGCCAGCAGTGAGCTGCAGGATGAAAAACTGTTTTTT.

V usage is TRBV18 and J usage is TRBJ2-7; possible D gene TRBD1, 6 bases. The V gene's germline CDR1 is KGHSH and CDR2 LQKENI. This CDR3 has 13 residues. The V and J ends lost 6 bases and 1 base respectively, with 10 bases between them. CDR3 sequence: CASSSGTSYEQYF. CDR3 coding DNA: TGTGCCAGCTCGTCAGGGACATCCTACGAGCAGTACTTC.

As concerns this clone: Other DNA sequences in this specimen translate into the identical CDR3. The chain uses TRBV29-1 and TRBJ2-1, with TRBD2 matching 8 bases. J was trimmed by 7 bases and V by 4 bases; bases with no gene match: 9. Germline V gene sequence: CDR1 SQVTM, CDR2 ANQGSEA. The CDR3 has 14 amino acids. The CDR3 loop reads CSVVVGRAFNEQFF. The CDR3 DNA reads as TGCAGCGTTGTAGTCGGGAGGGCGTTTAATGAGCAGTTCTTC.

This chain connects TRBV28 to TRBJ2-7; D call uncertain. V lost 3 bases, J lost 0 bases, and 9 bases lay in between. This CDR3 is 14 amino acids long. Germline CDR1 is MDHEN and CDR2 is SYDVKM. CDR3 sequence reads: CASSFRLVSYEQYF. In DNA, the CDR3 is TGTGCCAGCAGTTTCCGGCTGGTCTCCTACGAGCAGTACTTC.

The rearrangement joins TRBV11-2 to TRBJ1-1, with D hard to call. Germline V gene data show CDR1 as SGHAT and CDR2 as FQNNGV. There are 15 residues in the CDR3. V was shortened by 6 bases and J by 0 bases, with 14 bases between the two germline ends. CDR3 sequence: CASRRIASLNTEAFF. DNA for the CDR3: TGTGCCAGCAGGCGCATCGCCAGCCTGAACACTGAAGCTTTCTTT.

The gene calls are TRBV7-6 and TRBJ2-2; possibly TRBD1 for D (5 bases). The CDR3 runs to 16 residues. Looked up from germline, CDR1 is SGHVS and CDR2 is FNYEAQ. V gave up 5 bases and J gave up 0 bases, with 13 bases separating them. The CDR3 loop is CASSPRQSTNTGELFF. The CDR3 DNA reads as TGTGCCAGCAGCCCGAGACAGTCTACGAACACCGGGGAGCTGTTTTTT.

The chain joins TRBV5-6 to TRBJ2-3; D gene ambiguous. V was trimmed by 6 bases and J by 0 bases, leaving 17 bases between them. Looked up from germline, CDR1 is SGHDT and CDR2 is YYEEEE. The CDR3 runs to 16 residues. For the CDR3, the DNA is TGTGCCAGCATGGAAGTTGGTCGAGCTAGCACAGATACGCAGTATTTT. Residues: CASMEVGRASTDTQYF.

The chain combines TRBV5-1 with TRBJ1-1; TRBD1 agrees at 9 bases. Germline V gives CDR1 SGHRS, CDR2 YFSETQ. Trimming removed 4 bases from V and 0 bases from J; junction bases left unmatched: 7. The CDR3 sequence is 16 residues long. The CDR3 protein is CASSPGQGILNTEAFF. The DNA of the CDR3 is TGCGCCAGCAGCCCGGGACAGGGAATTTTGAACACTGAAGCTTTCTTT.

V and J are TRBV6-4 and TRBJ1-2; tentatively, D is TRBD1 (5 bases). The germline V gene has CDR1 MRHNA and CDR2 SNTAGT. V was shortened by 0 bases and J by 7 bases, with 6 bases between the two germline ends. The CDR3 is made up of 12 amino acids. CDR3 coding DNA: TGTGCCAGCAGTGACTCGAGGGGTGGCTACACCTTC. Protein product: CASSDSRGGYTF.

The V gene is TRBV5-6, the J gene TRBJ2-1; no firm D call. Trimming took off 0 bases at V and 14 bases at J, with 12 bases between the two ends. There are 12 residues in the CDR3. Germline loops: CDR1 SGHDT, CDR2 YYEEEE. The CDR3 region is CASSLDGFREFF. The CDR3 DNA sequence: TGTGCCAGCAGCTTGGACGGGTTTAGGGAGTTCTTC.

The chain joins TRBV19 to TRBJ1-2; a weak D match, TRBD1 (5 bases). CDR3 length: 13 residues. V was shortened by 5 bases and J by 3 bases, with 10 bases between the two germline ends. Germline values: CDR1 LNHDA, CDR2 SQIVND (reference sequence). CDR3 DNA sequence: TGTGCCAGTAGTCTCCGGGGGGACTATGGCTACACCTTC. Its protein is CASSLRGDYGYTF.

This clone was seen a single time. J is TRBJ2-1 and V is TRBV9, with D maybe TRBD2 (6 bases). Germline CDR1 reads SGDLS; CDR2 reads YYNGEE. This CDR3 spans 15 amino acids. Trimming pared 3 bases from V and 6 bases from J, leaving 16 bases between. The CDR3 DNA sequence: TGTGCCAGCAGCGCCCACAGTACAGCGGGCAATGAGCAGTTCTTC. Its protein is CASSAHSTAGNEQFF.

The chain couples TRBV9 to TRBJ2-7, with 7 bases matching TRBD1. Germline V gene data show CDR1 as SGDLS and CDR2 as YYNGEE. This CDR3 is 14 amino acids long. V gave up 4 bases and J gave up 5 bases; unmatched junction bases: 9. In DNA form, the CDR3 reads TGTGCCAGCAGCACGTCAGGGACAGCACACGAGCAGTACTTC. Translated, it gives CASSTSGTAHEQYF.

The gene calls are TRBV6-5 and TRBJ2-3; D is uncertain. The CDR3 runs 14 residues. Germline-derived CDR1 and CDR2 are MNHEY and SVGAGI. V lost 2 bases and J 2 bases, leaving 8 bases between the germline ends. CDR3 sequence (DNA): TGTGCCAGCAGTTACCTGGATTCCACAGATACGCAGTATTTT. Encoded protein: CASSYLDSTDTQYF.

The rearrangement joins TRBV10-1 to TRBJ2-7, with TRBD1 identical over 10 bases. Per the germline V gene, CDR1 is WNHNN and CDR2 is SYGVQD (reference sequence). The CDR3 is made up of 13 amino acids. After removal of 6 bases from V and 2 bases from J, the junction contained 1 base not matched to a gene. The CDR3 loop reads CASRGTGAYEQYF. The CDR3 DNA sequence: TGCGCCAGCAGGGGGACAGGGGCCTACGAGCAGTACTTC.

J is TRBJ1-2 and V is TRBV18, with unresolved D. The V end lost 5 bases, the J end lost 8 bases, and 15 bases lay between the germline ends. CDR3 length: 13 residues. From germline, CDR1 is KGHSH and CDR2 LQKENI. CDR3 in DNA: TGTGCCAGCTCATCGAAAGCTCAGCCAGGCTACACCTTC. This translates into CASSSKAQPGYTF. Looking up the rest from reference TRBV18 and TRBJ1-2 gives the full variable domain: NAGVMQNPRHLVRRRGQEARLRCSPMKGHSHVYWYRQLPEEGLKFMVYLQKENIIDESGMPKERFSAEFPKEGPSILRIQQVVRGDSAAYFCASSSKAQPGYTFGSGTRLTVV.